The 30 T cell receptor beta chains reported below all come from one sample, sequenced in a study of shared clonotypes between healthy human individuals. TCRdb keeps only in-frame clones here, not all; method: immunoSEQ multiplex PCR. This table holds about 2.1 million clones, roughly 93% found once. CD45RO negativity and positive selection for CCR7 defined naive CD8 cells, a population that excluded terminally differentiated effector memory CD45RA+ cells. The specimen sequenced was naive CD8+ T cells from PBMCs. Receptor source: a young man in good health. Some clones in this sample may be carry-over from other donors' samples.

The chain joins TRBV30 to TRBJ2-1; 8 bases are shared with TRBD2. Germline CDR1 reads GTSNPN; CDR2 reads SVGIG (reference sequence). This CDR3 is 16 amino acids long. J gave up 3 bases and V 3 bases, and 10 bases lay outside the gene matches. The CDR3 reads CAWSREGGQDYNEQFF. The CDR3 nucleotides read TGTGCCTGGAGCCGGGAGGGAGGCCAGGACTACAATGAGCAGTTCTTC.

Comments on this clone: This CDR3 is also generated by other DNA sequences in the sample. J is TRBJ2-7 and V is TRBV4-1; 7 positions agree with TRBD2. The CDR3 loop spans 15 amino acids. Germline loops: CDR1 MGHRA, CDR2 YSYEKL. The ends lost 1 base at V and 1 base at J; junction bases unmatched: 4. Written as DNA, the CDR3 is TGCGCCAGCAGCCAAGTGGGGGGGTCTTCCTACGAGCAGTACTTC. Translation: CASSQVGGSSYEQYF.

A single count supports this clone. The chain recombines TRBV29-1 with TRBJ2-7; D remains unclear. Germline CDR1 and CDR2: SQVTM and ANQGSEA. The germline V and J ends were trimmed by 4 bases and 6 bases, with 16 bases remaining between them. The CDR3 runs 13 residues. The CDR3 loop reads CSVGSVGPSEQYF. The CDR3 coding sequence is TGCAGCGTTGGGTCCGTTGGCCCTTCCGAGCAGTACTTC.

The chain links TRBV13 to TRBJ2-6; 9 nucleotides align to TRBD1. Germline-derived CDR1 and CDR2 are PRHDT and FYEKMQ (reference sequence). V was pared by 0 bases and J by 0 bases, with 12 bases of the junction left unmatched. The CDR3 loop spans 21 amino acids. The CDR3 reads CASSLGLDRGSRRSGANVLTF. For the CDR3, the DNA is TGTGCCAGCAGCTTAGGCCTCGACAGGGGGTCCCGTCGCTCTGGGGCCAACGTCCTGACTTTC.

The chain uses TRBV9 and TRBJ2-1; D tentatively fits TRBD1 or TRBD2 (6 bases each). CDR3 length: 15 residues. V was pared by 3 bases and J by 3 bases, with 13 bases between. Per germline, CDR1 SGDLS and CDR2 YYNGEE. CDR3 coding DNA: TGTGCCAGCAGCGCACGTAGGGGGGTCTACAATGAGCAGTTCTTC. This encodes CASSARRGVYNEQFF.

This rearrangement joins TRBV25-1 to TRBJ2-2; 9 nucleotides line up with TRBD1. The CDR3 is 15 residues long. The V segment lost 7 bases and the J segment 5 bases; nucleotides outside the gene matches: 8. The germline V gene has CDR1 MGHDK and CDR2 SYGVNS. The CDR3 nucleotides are TGTGCCAGCACGGAGACAGGGGGTTTTACCGGGGAGCTGTTTTTT. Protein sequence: CASTETGGFTGELFF.

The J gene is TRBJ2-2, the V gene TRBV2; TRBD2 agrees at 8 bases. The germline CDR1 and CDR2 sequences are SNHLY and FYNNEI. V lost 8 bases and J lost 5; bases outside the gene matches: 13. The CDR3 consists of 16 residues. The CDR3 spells CASDYSGTSKTGELFF. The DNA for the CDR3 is TGTGCCAGCGATTATTCTGGGACTAGTAAAACCGGGGAGCTGTTTTTT.

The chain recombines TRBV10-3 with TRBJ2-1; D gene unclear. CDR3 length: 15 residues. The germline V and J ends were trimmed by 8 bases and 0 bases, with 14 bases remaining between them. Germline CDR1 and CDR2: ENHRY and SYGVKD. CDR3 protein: CAIGIKLGSYNEQFF. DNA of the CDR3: TGTGCCATCGGCATCAAGCTAGGCTCCTACAATGAGCAGTTCTTC.

The DNA for the CDR3 is TGTGCCAGCAGCTTATTCTTAGGTAACACTGAAGCTTTCTTT. Protein: CASSLFLGNTEAFF. The chain uses TRBV7-6 and TRBJ1-1; D gene ambiguous. Trimming took off 2 bases at V and 2 bases at J, with 9 bases between the two ends. Germline V gene sequence: CDR1 SGHVS, CDR2 FNYEAQ. The CDR3 contains 14 residues.

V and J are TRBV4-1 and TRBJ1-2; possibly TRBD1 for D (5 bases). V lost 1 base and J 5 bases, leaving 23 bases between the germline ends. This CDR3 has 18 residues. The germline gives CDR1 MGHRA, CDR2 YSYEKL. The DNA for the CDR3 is TGCGCCAGCAGCCAAGCAAGTCTAAGGGTTGGGGCCCGGTATGGCTACACCTTC. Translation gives CASSQASLRVGARYGYTF.

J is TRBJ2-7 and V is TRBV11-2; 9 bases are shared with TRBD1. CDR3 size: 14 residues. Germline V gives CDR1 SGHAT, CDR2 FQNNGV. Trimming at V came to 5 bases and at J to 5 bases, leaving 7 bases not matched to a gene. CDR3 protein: CASSATGTGNEQYF. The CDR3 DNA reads TGTGCCAGCAGCGCGACCGGGACAGGGAACGAGCAGTACTTC. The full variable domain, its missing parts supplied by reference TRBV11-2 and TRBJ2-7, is EAGVAQSPRYKIIEKRQSVAFWCNPISGHATLYWYQQILGQGPKLLIQFQNNGVVDDSQLPKDRFSAERLKGVDSTLKIQPAKLEDSAVYLCASSATGTGNEQYFGPGTRLTVT.

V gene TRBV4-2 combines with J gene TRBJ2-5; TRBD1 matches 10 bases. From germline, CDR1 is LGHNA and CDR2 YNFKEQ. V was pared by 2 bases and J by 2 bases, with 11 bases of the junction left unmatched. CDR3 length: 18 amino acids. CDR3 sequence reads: CASSQKRLSGQGQETQYF. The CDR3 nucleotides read TGTGCCAGCAGCCAAAAGCGGTTATCGGGACAGGGGCAAGAGACCCAGTACTTC.

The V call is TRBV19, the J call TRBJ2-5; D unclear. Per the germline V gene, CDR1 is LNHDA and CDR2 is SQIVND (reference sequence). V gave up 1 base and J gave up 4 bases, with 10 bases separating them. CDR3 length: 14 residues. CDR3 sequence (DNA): TGTGCCAGTAGTATAGCTGGAAGGGTAGAGACCCAGTACTTC. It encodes CASSIAGRVETQYF.

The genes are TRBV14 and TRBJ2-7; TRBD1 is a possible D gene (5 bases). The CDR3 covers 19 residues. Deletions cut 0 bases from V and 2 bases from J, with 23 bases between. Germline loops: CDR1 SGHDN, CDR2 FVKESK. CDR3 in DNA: TGTGCCAGCAGCCAAGAGGCGGCAGGGTTTCTTGGGATCACCTACGAGCAGTACTTC. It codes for CASSQEAAGFLGITYEQYF.

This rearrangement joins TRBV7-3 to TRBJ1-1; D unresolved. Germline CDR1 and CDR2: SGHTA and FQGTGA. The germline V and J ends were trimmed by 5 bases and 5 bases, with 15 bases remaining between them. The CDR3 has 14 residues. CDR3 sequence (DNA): TGTGCCAGCAGCCCGACGGGCCTAGCAACTGAAGCTTTCTTT. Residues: CASSPTGLATEAFF.

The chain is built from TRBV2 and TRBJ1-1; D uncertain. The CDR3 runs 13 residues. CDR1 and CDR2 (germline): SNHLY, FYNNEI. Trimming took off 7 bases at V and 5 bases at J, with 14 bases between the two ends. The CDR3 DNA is TGTGCCAGCACCCCCCGAGATGGAACTGAAGCTTTCTTT. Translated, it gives CASTPRDGTEAFF.

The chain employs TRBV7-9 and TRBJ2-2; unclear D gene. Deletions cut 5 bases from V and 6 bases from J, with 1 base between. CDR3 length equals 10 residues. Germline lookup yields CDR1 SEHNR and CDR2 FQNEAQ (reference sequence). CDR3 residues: CASSAGELFF. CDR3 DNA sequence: TGTGCCAGCAGCGCCGGGGAGCTGTTTTTT.

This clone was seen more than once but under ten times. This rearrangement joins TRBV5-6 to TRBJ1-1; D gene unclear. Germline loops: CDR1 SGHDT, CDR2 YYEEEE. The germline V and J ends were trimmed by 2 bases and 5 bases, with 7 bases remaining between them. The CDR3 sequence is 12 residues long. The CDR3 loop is CASSLAKTEAFF. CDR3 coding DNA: TGTGCCAGCAGCTTAGCAAAGACTGAAGCTTTCTTT.

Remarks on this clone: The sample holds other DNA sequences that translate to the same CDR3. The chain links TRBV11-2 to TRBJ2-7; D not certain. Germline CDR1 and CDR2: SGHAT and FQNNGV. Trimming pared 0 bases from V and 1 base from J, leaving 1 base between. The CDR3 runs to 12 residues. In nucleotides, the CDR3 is TGTGCCAGCAGCTTAGATTCCTACGAGCAGTACTTC. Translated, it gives CASSLDSYEQYF.

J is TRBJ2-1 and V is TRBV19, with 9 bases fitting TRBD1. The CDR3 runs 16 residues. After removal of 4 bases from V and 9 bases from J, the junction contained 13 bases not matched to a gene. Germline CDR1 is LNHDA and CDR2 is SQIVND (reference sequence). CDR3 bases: TGTGCCAGTAGTACTCGGGACAGGGTGTCGGGAGCTGAGCAGTTCTTC. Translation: CASSTRDRVSGAEQFF.

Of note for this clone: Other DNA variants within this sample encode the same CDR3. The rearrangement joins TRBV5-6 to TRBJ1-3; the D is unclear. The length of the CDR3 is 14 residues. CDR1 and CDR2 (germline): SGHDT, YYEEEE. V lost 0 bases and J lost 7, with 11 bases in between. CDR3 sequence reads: CASSLGDSGNTIYF. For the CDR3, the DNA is TGTGCCAGCAGCTTGGGCGACTCCGGTAACACCATATATTTT. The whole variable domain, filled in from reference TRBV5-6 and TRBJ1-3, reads DAGVTQSPTHLIKTRGQQVTLRCSPKSGHDTVSWYQQALGQGPQFIFQYYEEEERQRGNFPDRFSGHQFPNYSSELNVNALLLGDSALYLCASSLGDSGNTIYFGEGSWLTVV.

CDR3 region: CASSQLAARTYNEQFF. As DNA, the CDR3 is TGCGCCAGCTCACAACTAGCGGCCAGAACCTACAATGAGCAGTTCTTC. This chain uses TRBV5-1 with TRBJ2-1, with 8 bases lining up with TRBD2. V was clipped by 7 bases and J by 2 bases; unmatched bases: 11. The CDR3 consists of 16 residues. Looked up from germline, CDR1 is SGHRS and CDR2 is YFSETQ. The whole variable domain, filled in from reference TRBV5-1 and TRBJ2-1, reads KAGVTQTPRYLIKTRGQQVTLSCSPISGHRSVSWYQQTPGQGLQFLFEYFSETQRNKGNFPGRFSGRQFSNSRSEMNVSTLELGDSALYLCASSQLAARTYNEQFFGPGTRLTVL.

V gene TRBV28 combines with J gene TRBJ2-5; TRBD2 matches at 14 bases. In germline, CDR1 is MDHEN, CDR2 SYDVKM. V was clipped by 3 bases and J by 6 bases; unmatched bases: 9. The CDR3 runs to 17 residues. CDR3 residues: CASSFASGLAGVKTQYF. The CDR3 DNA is TGTGCCAGCAGTTTTGCGTCGGGACTAGCGGGAGTGAAGACCCAGTACTTC.

CDR3 in amino acids: CASSILIAGEGTDTQYF. The CDR3 nucleotides are TGTGCCAGCAGCATACTTATTGCGGGAGAAGGGACAGATACGCAGTATTTT. The chain carries TRBV28 and TRBJ2-3, with TRBD2 matching over 7 bases. Germline CDR1 is MDHEN and CDR2 is SYDVKM. V trimming: 6 bases; J trimming: 3 bases; junction bases outside the gene matches: 15. The CDR3 length is 17 residues.

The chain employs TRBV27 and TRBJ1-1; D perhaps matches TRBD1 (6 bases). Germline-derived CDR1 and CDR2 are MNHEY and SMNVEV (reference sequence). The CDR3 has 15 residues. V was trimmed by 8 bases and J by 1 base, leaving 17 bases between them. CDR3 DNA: TGTGCCAGCGGATTTCTTAACAGGGAGAACACTGAAGCTTTCTTT. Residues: CASGFLNRENTEAFF.

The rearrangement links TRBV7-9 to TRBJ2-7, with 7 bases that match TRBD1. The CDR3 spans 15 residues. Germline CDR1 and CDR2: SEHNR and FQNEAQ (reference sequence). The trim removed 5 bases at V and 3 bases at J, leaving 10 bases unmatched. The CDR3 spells CASSPKRDRIYEQYF. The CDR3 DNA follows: TGTGCCAGCAGCCCAAAACGGGACAGAATCTACGAGCAGTACTTC.

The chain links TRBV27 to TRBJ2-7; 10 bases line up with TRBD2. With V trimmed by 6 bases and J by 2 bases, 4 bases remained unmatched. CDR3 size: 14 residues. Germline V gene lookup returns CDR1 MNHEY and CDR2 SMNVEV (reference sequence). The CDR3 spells CASSIAGGTYEQYF. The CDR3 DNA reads TGTGCCAGCAGCATAGCGGGAGGAACCTACGAGCAGTACTTC.

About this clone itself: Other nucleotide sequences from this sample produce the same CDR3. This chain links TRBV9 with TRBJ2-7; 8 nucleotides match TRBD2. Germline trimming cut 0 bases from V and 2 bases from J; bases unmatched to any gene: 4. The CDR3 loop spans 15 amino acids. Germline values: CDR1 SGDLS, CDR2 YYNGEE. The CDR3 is CASSVAGGGTYEQYF. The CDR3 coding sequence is TGTGCCAGCAGCGTAGCCGGCGGGGGGACCTACGAGCAGTACTTC. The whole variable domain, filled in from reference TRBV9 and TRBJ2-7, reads DSGVTQTPKHLITATGQRVTLRCSPRSGDLSVYWYQQSLDQGLQFLIQYYNGEERAKGNILERFSAQQFPDLHSELNLSSLELGDSALYFCASSVAGGGTYEQYFGPGTRLTVT.

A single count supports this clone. CDR3: CATSRDGTGEDTQYF. The DNA for the CDR3 is TGTGCCACCAGCAGAGACGGGACAGGGGAGGATACGCAGTATTTT. The V and J genes are TRBV15 and TRBJ2-3; 10 bases agree with TRBD1. The germline CDR1 and CDR2 sequences are LNHNV and YYDKDF (reference sequence). The V and J ends lost 0 bases and 6 bases, in that order; junction bases with no gene match: 3. The CDR3 has 15 amino acids.

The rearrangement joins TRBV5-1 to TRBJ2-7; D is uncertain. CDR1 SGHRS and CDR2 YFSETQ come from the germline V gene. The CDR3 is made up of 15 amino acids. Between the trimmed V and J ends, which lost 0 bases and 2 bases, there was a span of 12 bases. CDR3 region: CASSLEVGRTYEQYF. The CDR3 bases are TGCGCCAGCAGCTTGGAAGTCGGACGAACCTACGAGCAGTACTTC.